The subject of this entry is one T cell receptor beta chain. Losses at the gene ends were 3 bases for V and 2 bases for J; bases not matched to a gene: 0. The germline V gene has CDR1 DFQATT and CDR2 SNEGSKA (reference sequence). The CDR3 consists of 12 residues. This sample is drawn from a study of early T cells in non-severe SARS-CoV-2 infection. TCRdb fed the 5' RACE reads into MiXCR, producing one record per CDR3 protein. The repertoire holds some 80,000 distinct CDR3 sequences, 9.5% to 15% seen once, with roughly 16% in the top ten. The V gene is TRBV20-1, the J gene TRBJ2-7; 8 bases fit TRBD2. Source: whole blood, taken at baseline. The TCR comes from an adult who was a healthcare worker with PCR-confirmed SARS-CoV-2 infection or an uninfected control (not recorded which). The donor label of this sample is uncertain. CDR3 in DNA: TGCAGTGCTAGCGGGGGGGCCTACGAGCAGTACTTC. This gives the protein CSASGGAYEQYF.